This TCR beta chain appears in the sequencing data of a study of blood T cell repertoires in COVID-19. Overall study: Donors in the United States, Italy and Spain gave samples during acute or convalescent COVID-19.

From germline, CDR1 is SEHNR and CDR2 FQNEAQ (reference sequence). CDR3 size: 14 residues. V dropped 0 bases and J dropped 1 base, with 3 bases sitting between them. Living in 25 or so US areas, the participants were between roughly 18 and 89 years of age. Assignment of participants to cohorts was predicated upon participant-reported clinical history. Study processing details: Quantification of nucleated cells was approximated via reference gene primer amplification. The protocol was immunoSEQ multiplex PCR, while the TCRdb copy is restricted to in-frame clones and leaves out a portion. Clonal size and the V and J genes are those of that table, whereas D and trimming came from the DNA. The repertoire holds over 300,000 clones, with 88% as singletons.

The chain recombines TRBV7-9 with TRBJ2-2; D is uncertain. This sequence was found in a woman aged 25 to 39 with acute COVID-19. The sequenced sample consisted of PBMCs or T cells enriched from blood (not recorded which). CDR3 coding DNA: TGTGCCAGCAGCTTAGCCCAGAACACCGGGGAGCTGTTTTTT. The encoded protein is CASSLAQNTGELFF.